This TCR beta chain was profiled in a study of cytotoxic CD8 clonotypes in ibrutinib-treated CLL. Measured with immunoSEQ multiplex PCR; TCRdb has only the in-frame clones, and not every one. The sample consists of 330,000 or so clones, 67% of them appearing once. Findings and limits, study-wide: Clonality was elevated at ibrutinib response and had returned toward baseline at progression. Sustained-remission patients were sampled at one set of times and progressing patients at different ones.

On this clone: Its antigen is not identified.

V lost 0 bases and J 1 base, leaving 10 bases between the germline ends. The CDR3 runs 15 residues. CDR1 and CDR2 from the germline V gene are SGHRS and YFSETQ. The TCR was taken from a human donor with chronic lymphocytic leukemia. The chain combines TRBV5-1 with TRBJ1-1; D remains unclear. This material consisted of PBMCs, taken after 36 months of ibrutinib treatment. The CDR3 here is CASSLVSRRNTEAFF. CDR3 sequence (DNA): TGCGCCAGCAGCTTGGTTTCCAGACGGAACACTGAAGCTTTCTTT.